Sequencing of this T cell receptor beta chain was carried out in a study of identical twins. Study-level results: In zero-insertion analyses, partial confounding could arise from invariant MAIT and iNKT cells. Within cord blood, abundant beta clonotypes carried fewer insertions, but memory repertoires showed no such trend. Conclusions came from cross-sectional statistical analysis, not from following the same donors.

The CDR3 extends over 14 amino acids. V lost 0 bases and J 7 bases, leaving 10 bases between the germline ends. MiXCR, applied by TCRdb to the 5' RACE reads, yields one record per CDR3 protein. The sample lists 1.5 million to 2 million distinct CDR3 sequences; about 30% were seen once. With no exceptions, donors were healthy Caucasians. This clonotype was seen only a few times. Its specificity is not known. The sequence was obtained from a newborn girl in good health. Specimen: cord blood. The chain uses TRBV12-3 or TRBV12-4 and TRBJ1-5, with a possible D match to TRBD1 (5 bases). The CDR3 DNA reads TGTGCCAGCAGTTTAGCCCCAGGGCACCAGCCCCAGCATTTT. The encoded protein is CASSLAPGHQPQHF.